The 10 T cell receptor beta chains given below trace back to one sample, sequenced in a study of T cells in Graves' hyperthyroidism and ophthalmopathy. What was amplified from RNA transcripts were TCR beta CDR3 regions. A first-round RT-PCR of the TCR CDR3 used the HTBI primer set. TCRdb ran MiXCR on the multiplex PCR reads and lists one entry per CDR3 protein. The sample has approximately 590,000 distinct CDR3 sequences; around 42% are singletons. Sequenced input: peripheral blood or thyroid tissue (not recorded which). Every receptor here comes from a woman aged 18 to 35 with Graves' hyperthyroidism.

This clonotype appeared a few times. The CDR3 is CASSFAGARTEAFF. CDR3 DNA sequence: TGTGCCAGCAGTTTTGCAGGGGCGAGAACTGAAGCTTTCTTT. J is TRBJ1-1 and V is TRBV12-3 or TRBV12-4, with D maybe TRBD1 (6 bases). V lost 3 bases and J lost 5, with 13 bases in between. This CDR3 is 14 amino acids long.

V gene TRBV5-1 combines with J gene TRBJ2-2, with TRBD2 identical over 8 bases. V dropped 6 bases and J dropped 5; count of bases not matched to a gene: 9. Germline CDR1 SGHRS, CDR2 YFSETQ. The CDR3 extends over 15 amino acids. The CDR3 here is CASTPGGLSTGELFF. DNA for the CDR3: TGCGCCAGCACCCCGGGAGGGTTGTCGACCGGGGAGCTGTTTTTT.

This clonotype was counted between two and nine times. The CDR3 bases are TGTGCCAGCAGCAGGGACAGGGGGCTAGGTTCACCCCTCCACTTT. Translated: CASSRDRGLGSPLHF. J is TRBJ1-6 and V is TRBV6-4; TRBD1 matches at 12 bases. CDR1 MRHNA and CDR2 SNTAGT come from the germline V gene. The CDR3 length is 15 residues. The junction had 6 bases not matched to a gene; V was cut back by 6 bases and J by 9 bases.

Worth noting for this clonotype: A read error is possible here, since a much larger clone lies one base away. The chain couples TRBV7-7 to TRBJ2-5; D may be TRBD1 (5 bases). This CDR3 spans 16 amino acids. Germline loops: CDR1 SSHAT, CDR2 FNYEAQ (reference sequence). This CDR3 reads CASSLWSRANQETQYF. The CDR3 DNA is TGTGCTAGCAGCTTATGGAGCAGGGCTAACCAAGAGACCCAGTACTTC.

This clonotype has only a few counts. The rearrangement links TRBV7-2 to TRBJ2-7; TRBD2 aligns across 12 bases. The V gene end was trimmed by 2 bases and the J gene end by 2 bases; junction bases not matched to a gene: 1. Germline CDR1 is SGHTA and CDR2 is FQGNSA. This CDR3 has 15 amino acids. The CDR3 nucleotides are TGTGCCAGCAGCTTAACTAGCGGGAGGACCTACGAGCAGTACTTC. It encodes CASSLTSGRTYEQYF. Full variable domain (rest looked up from reference TRBV7-2 and TRBJ2-7): GAGVSQSPSNKVTEKGKDVELRCDPISGHTALYWYRQSLGQGLEFLIYFQGNSAPDKSGLPSDRFSAERTGGSVSTLTIQRTQQEDSAVYLCASSLTSGRTYEQYFGPGTRLTVT.

CDR3 nucleotides: TGTGCCATCAGCAGGGCAGGAGGATCCGGCTACACCTTC. It yields the protein CAISRAGGSGYTF. The chain combines TRBV10-3 with TRBJ1-2; D is perhaps TRBD1 (5 bases). CDR3 length equals 13 residues. Trimming stripped 6 bases from V and 8 bases from J, with 16 bases between. Germline V lookup: CDR1 ENHRY, CDR2 SYGVKD.

J is TRBJ1-5 and V is TRBV10-3, with D unresolved. This CDR3 is 14 amino acids long. Germline loops: CDR1 ENHRY, CDR2 SYGVKD. Trimming took 10 bases from V and 5 from J, leaving 18 bases between them. CDR3 loop: CASSPPPGYQPQHF. CDR3 in DNA: TGTGCCAGCTCACCACCTCCAGGCTATCAGCCCCAGCATTTT.

The chain couples TRBV2 to TRBJ2-2, with D tentatively TRBD1 (6 bases). Trimming removed 6 bases at V and 4 bases at J, with 12 bases between. This CDR3 is built from 14 residues. The germline V gene encodes CDR1 SNHLY and CDR2 FYNNEI. The CDR3 DNA sequence: TGTGCCAGCAGCACACAGGGTGTCACCGGGGAGCTGTTTTTT. It is translated as CASSTQGVTGELFF.

As regards this clonotype: Without the conserved terminal phenylalanine or tryptophan, this CDR3 likely stems from a read error. This rearrangement joins TRBV24-1 to TRBJ1-2; 9 nucleotides align to TRBD1. The trim removed 4 bases at V and 4 bases at J, leaving 3 bases unmatched. This CDR3 has 14 amino acids. Per germline, CDR1 KGHDR and CDR2 SFDVKD. In DNA form, the CDR3 reads TGTGCCACCAGTGAACCGGGACAGGGCTATGGCTACACCCTC. Protein sequence: CATSEPGQGYGYTL.

This clonotype appeared a few times. The rearrangement links TRBV6-5 to TRBJ1-6; D unresolved. Looked up from germline, CDR1 is MNHEY and CDR2 is SVGAGI. Trimming left V 7 bases short and J 9 bases short, with 13 bases between. This CDR3 region has 13 residues. For the CDR3, the DNA is TGTGCCAGCACGGAGACTTTGGGTTCACCCCTCCACTTT. It codes for CASTETLGSPLHF.